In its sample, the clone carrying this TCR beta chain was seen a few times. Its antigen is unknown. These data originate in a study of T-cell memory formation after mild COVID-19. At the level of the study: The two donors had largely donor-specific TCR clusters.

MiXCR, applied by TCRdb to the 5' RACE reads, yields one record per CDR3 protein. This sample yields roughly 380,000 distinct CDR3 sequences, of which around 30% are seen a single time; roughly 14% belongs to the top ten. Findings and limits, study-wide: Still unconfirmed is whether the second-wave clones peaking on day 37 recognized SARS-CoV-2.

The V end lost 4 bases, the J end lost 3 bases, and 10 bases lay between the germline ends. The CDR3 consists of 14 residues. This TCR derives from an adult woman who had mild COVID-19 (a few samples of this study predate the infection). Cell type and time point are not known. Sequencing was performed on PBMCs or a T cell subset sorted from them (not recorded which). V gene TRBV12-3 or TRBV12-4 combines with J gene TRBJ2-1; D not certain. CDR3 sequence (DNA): TGTGCCAGCAGTTACACTGGGCTCTACAATGAGCAGTTCTTC. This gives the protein CASSYTGLYNEQFF.